This T cell receptor (beta chain) was captured in a study of blood T cell repertoires in COVID-19. Study as a whole: Sites in the United States, Italy and Spain provided acute and convalescent COVID-19 samples.

Germline V lookup: CDR1 SEHNR, CDR2 FQNEAQ (reference sequence). The V and J ends lost 5 bases and 2 bases, in that order; junction bases with no gene match: 7. The CDR3 loop spans 15 amino acids. Under the authors' procedure: Estimation of nucleated cell counts relied on the amplification of reference gene primers. TCRdb keeps only in-frame clones here, not all; method: immunoSEQ multiplex PCR. V and J calls and clone size are given by that table; D and trimming were obtained from the DNA. The sample includes about 100,000 clones, about 77% of them seen just once. This clonotype originated in a woman in her 70s with acute or convalescent COVID-19. Sequenced: peripheral blood. V and J are TRBV7-9 and TRBJ2-7; 9 nucleotides line up with TRBD1. Here the CDR3 DNA reads TGTGCCAGCAGCCTTGGACAGGGGAATCCCTACGAGCAGTACTTC. Protein sequence: CASSLGQGNPYEQYF.